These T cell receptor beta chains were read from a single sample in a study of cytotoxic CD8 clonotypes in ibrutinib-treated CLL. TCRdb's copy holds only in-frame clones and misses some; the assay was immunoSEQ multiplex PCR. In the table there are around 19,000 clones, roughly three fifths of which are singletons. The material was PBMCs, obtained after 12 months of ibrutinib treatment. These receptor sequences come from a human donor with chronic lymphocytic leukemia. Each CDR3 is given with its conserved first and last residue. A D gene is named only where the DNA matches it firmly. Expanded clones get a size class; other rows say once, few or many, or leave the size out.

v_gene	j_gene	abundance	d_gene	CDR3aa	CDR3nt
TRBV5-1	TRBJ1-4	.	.	CASKESTTTNEKLFF	TGCGCCAGCAAGGAGAGTACAACAACTAATGAAAAACTGTTTTTT
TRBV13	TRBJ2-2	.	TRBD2	CASSHAPGLAGGTGELFF	TGTGCCAGCAGCCATGCCCCGGGACTAGCGGGAGGAACCGGGGAGCTGTTTTTT
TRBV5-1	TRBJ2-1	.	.	CASSLTTHSYNEQFF	TGCGCCAGCAGCTTGACTACCCACTCCTACAATGAGCAGTTCTTC
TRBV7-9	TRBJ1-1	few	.	CASSQTVLPEAFF	TGTGCCAGCAGCCAGACGGTCTTGCCTGAAGCTTTCTTT
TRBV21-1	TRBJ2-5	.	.	CASSTRGGLAGVGTQYF	TGTGCCAGCAGCACGCGGGGAGGACTAGCGGGAGTTGGGACCCAGTACTTC
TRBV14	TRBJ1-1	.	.	CASRGNTEAFF	TGTGCCAGCAGGGGTAACACTGAAGCTTTCTTT
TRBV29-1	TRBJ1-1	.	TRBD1	CSAEPSPGQGAFF	TGCAGCGCTGAACCCTCACCGGGACAGGGGGCTTTCTTT
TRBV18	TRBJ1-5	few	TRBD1	CASSQGQGEHQPQHF	TGTGCCAGCTCCCAAGGACAGGGGGAGCATCAGCCCCAGCATTTT
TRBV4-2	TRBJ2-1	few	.	CASSQDRLNNEQFF	TGTGCCAGCAGCCAAGATCGCCTAAACAATGAGCAGTTCTTC
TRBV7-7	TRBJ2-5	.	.	CASSLGGADQETQYF	TGTGCTAGCAGCTTAGGTGGAGCAGACCAAGAGACCCAGTACTTC
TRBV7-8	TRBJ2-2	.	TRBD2	CASSWLAGGRGGELFF	TGTGCCAGCAGCTGGCTAGCGGGAGGGCGTGGTGGGGAGCTGTTTTTT
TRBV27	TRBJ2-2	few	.	CASSITLAGELFF	TGTGCCAGCAGTATAACACTGGCGGGGGAGCTGTTTTTT
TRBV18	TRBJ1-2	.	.	CASSPKDSGYGYTF	TGTGCCAGCTCACCAAAAGACTCAGGCTATGGCTACACCTTC
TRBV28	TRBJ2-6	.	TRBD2	CASSFERGGLEGGANVLTF	TGTGCCAGCAGTTTTGAGCGGGGAGGGTTAGAAGGTGGGGCCAACGTCCTGACTTTC
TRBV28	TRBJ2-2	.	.	CASSKAANTGELFF	TGTGCCAGCAGTAAAGCGGCGAACACCGGGGAGCTGTTTTTT
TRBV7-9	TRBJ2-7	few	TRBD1	CASQLQGAYEQYF	TGTGCCAGCCAACTCCAGGGGGCTTACGAGCAGTACTTC
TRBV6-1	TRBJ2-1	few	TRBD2	CASWAGTSGSNEQFF	TGTGCCAGCTGGGCCGGGACTAGCGGCTCCAATGAGCAGTTCTTC
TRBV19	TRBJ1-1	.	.	CASSISLETEAFF	TGTGCCAGTAGTATTTCTTTGGAAACTGAAGCTTTCTTT
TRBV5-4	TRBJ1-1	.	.	CASSSHRDTEAFF	TGTGCCAGCAGCTCCCACCGGGACACTGAAGCTTTCTTT
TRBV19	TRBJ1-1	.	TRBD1	CASSYWGQLNTEAFF	TGTGCCAGTAGTTATTGGGGACAGTTAAACACTGAAGCTTTCTTT
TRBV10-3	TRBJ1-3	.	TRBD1	CAISEPGTVAGNTIYF	TGTGCCATCAGTGAGCCCGGGACAGTGGCGGGAAACACCATATATTTT
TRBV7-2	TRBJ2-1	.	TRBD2	CASSPYQTGGFDNEQFF	TGTGCCAGCAGCCCGTACCAAACGGGAGGCTTCGACAATGAGCAGTTCTTC
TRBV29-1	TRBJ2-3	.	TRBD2	CSVDAGVVDTQYF	TGCAGCGTTGACGCGGGAGTAGTAGATACGCAGTATTTT
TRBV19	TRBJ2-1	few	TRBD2	CASSMRRGGRFYNEQFF	TGTGCCAGTAGTATGCGGCGGGGCGGGAGATTCTACAATGAGCAGTTCTTC
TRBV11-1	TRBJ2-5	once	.	CASSRTGIQETQYF	TGTGCCAGCAGCCGTACAGGGATCCAAGAGACCCAGTACTTC